These 28 T cell receptor beta chains were all obtained from the same sample, sequenced in a study of identical twins. MiXCR was run by TCRdb on the 5' RACE reads, yielding one entry per CDR3 protein. The sample has about 470,000 distinct CDR3 sequences, more than 20% seen once. These same records also appear under a second study, on T cells expressing NK-cell markers.

Sequencing used CD4+ T cells sorted from blood. Every receptor here comes from a woman between 18 and 29 years old in good health.

The V and J genes are TRBV27 and TRBJ2-7, with TRBD1 identical over 10 bases. CDR3 size: 14 residues. The V segment lost 5 bases and the J segment 5 bases; nucleotides outside the gene matches: 6. Germline CDR1 reads MNHEY; CDR2 reads SMNVEV (reference sequence). The CDR3 spells CASSPTGGYDEQYF. The CDR3 DNA reads as TGTGCCAGCAGTCCGACAGGGGGCTATGACGAGCAGTACTTC.

The chain links TRBV3-1 to TRBJ2-1, with D unclear. This CDR3 has 13 residues. Deletions cut 1 base from V and 10 bases from J, with 11 bases between. From germline, CDR1 is LGHDT and CDR2 YNNKEL (reference sequence). CDR3 region: CASSQGARREQFF. CDR3 in DNA: TGTGCCAGCAGCCAAGGGGCCCGTCGGGAGCAGTTCTTC.

CDR3 sequence (DNA): TGCGCCAGCAGCTGGGGACTAGCGGGGGGGAGTCAAGAGACCCAGTACTTC. It specifies CASSWGLAGGSQETQYF. This chain connects TRBV5-1 to TRBJ2-5, with 16 bases fitting TRBD2. With V trimmed by 3 bases and J by 2 bases, 4 bases remained unmatched. This CDR3 is built from 17 residues. The germline gives CDR1 SGHRS, CDR2 YFSETQ.

The chain combines TRBV7-2 with TRBJ2-3, with 11 positions matching TRBD2. Germline CDR1 is SGHTA and CDR2 is FQGNSA. Unmatched junction bases numbered 4, after V lost 2 bases and J lost 3 bases. This CDR3 contains 16 residues. CDR3 residues: CASSLKVAGGTDTQYF. The CDR3 DNA is TGTGCCAGCAGCTTAAAAGTAGCGGGAGGGACAGATACGCAGTATTTT.

The chain is built from TRBV7-2 and TRBJ1-1; 7 bases agree with TRBD1. CDR1 SGHTA and CDR2 FQGNSA come from the germline V gene. V was pared by 1 base and J by 4 bases, with 6 bases of the junction left unmatched. This CDR3 region has 15 residues. Written as DNA, the CDR3 is TGTGCCAGCAGCTTAGAGCGTCAGGGGGGCACTGAAGCTTTCTTT. Its translation: CASSLERQGGTEAFF. Drawing the rest from reference TRBV7-2 and TRBJ1-1, the complete variable domain is GAGVSQSPSNKVTEKGKDVELRCDPISGHTALYWYRQSLGQGLEFLIYFQGNSAPDKSGLPSDRFSAERTGGSVSTLTIQRTQQEDSAVYLCASSLERQGGTEAFFGQGTRLTVV.

The chain employs TRBV2 and TRBJ2-1; TRBD1 might be the D (6 bases). Trimming stripped 6 bases from V and 6 bases from J, with 12 bases between. The CDR3 extends over 13 amino acids. CDR1 is SNHLY, CDR2 FYNNEI, per germline. CDR3 residues: CASRMGARNEQFF. DNA of the CDR3: TGTGCCAGCAGGATGGGGGCCCGCAATGAGCAGTTCTTC.

This clonotype showed up just a few times. The junction does not match germline at one end; this may be a read error. This sequence joins TRBV7-2 and TRBJ2-1, with 7 bases aligning to TRBD2. This CDR3 has 12 residues. CDR1 SGHTA and CDR2 FQGNSA come from the germline V gene. In DNA, the CDR3 is TGTGCCAGCAGCTCTCTCCTGCGGGAGCTCGTCTTC. Translated, it gives CASSSLLRELVF.

The CDR3 spells CASRTFRDNSPLHF. The CDR3 bases are TGTGCCAGCAGAACCTTCAGGGACAATTCACCCCTCCACTTT. The chain employs TRBV5-6 and TRBJ1-6; D perhaps matches TRBD1 (5 bases). CDR1 is SGHDT, CDR2 YYEEEE, per germline. Between the trimmed V and J ends, which lost 5 bases and 7 bases, there was a span of 13 bases. The CDR3 covers 14 residues. Looking up the rest from reference TRBV5-6 and TRBJ1-6 gives the full variable domain: DAGVTQSPTHLIKTRGQQVTLRCSPKSGHDTVSWYQQALGQGPQFIFQYYEEEERQRGNFPDRFSGHQFPNYSSELNVNALLLGDSALYLCASRTFRDNSPLHFGNGTRLTVT.

The CDR3 DNA follows: TGTGCCAGCAGACCACTAGCGGGAGAATATGAGCAGTTCTTC. Amino acids: CASRPLAGEYEQFF. V usage is TRBV3-1 and J usage is TRBJ2-1; 11 positions match TRBD2. The length of the CDR3 is 14 residues. Germline trimming cut 6 bases from V and 8 bases from J; bases unmatched to any gene: 6. Germline V lookup: CDR1 LGHDT, CDR2 YNNKEL (reference sequence).

The V call is TRBV12-3 or TRBV12-4, the J call TRBJ1-6, with D hard to call. The V end was cut by 7 bases, the J end by 6 bases, with 13 bases between. CDR3 length equals 14 residues. CDR3 region: CASKSSFGNSPLHF. The CDR3 coding sequence is TGTGCCAGCAAGTCCTCTTTCGGTAATTCACCCCTCCACTTT.

The chain uses TRBV5-5 and TRBJ2-7, with D perhaps matching TRBD1 (6 bases). Germline CDR1 reads SGHKS; CDR2 reads YYEKEE (reference sequence). The CDR3 spans 17 residues. Trimming shortened V by 0 bases and J by 1 base, and 17 bases separated the two germline ends. In nucleotides, the CDR3 is TGTGCCAGCAGCTTGGACAGGGTTAGGGTCAGGTCCTACGAGCAGTACTTC. Its translation: CASSLDRVRVRSYEQYF. Together with reference TRBV5-5 and TRBJ2-7, the CDR3 gives the full variable domain: DAGVTQSPTHLIKTRGQQVTLRCSPISGHKSVSWYQQVLGQGPQFIFQYYEKEERGRGNFPDRFSARQFPNYSSELNVNALLLGDSALYLCASSLDRVRVRSYEQYFGPGTRLTVT.

This clonotype showed up many times. The chain is built from TRBV6-5 and TRBJ2-5; the D gene is possibly TRBD2 (6 bases). Germline V lookup: CDR1 MNHEY, CDR2 SVGAGI. V was clipped by 4 bases and J by 5 bases, with 11 bases between them. The length of the CDR3 is 13 residues. In DNA, the CDR3 is TGTGCCAGCAGTTTCCCGGGGGTTGAGACCCAGTACTTC. Its translation is CASSFPGVETQYF.

This chain uses TRBV10-3 with TRBJ2-3; TRBD2 matches 10 bases. The CDR3 totals 15 residues. The V and J ends lost 2 bases and 5 bases, in that order; junction bases with no gene match: 4. CDR1 is ENHRY, CDR2 SYGVKD, per germline. Here the CDR3 DNA reads TGTGCCATCAGTGAGCTGGAGCGGGGGGGAGATACGCAGTATTTT. Translating gives CAISELERGGDTQYF.

The genes are TRBV27 and TRBJ1-5; D not resolved. The CDR3 is 14 amino acids. Germline CDR1 MNHEY, CDR2 SMNVEV (reference sequence). The V end was cut by 3 bases, the J end by 4 bases, with 10 bases between. The CDR3 loop reads CASSLEGLNQPQHF. The DNA of the CDR3 is TGTGCCAGCAGTTTGGAAGGTTTGAATCAGCCCCAGCATTTT.

This clonotype turned up a few times. V gene TRBV29-1 combines with J gene TRBJ2-1, with 7 nucleotides matching TRBD2. CDR3 length: 14 residues. Unmatched junction bases numbered 6, after V lost 7 bases and J lost 0 bases. The germline V gene encodes CDR1 SQVTM and CDR2 ANQGSEA. This CDR3 is CSAERGSSYNEQFF. The CDR3 bases are TGCAGCGCGGAGCGGGGTTCCTCCTACAATGAGCAGTTCTTC.

The CDR3 loop is CAISGTGGDEQFF. Here the CDR3 DNA reads TGTGCCATCAGTGGGACGGGAGGGGATGAGCAGTTCTTC. The rearrangement links TRBV10-3 to TRBJ2-1; the match to TRBD2 covers 8 bases. CDR1 and CDR2 from the germline V gene are ENHRY and SYGVKD. CDR3 size: 13 residues. The J segment lost 8 bases and the V segment lost 4 bases, leaving 4 bases of the junction unmatched.

V and J are TRBV6-1 and TRBJ1-4; 9 bases agree with TRBD1. Germline V CDR1 and CDR2: MNHNS, SASEGT. The CDR3 contains 13 residues. The trim removed 10 bases at V and 8 bases at J, leaving 8 bases unmatched. CDR3 nucleotides: TGTGCCACTTCGGACAGGGGACGAGAAAAACTGTTTTTT. Translation: CATSDRGREKLFF.

This clonotype was recorded a few times. With a much larger clone just one base away, this may be a read error. The chain joins TRBV7-2 to TRBJ2-3; 7 bases line up with TRBD2. CDR1 is SGHTA, CDR2 FQGNSA, per germline. The CDR3 is made up of 15 amino acids. After removal of 0 bases from V and 4 bases from J, the junction contained 4 bases not matched to a gene. For the CDR3, the DNA is TGTGCCAGCAGCTTAGCGGGAGGGCCAGCAGATACGCAGTATTTT. Protein sequence: CASSLAGGPADTQYF. The full variable domain, in which reference TRBV7-2 and TRBJ2-3 provide the parts outside the CDR3, is GAGVSQSPSNKVTEKGKDVELRCDPISGHTALYWYRQSLGQGLEFLIYFQGNSAPDKSGLPSDRFSAERTGGSVSTLTIQRTQQEDSAVYLCASSLAGGPADTQYFGPGTRLTVL.

This clonotype was found a few times. The rearrangement uses TRBV14 and TRBJ2-7; either TRBD1 or TRBD2 may supply D (5 bases each). Per the germline V gene, CDR1 is SGHDN and CDR2 is FVKESK. This CDR3 region has 13 residues. Trimming pared 6 bases from V and 7 bases from J, leaving 16 bases between. The DNA of the CDR3 is TGTGCCAGCAGTCCCGGGACCCCCTTGGAGCAGTACTTC. It yields the protein CASSPGTPLEQYF.

This clonotype was recorded a few times. The gene calls are TRBV6-5 and TRBJ2-5; TRBD1 agrees at 7 bases. Germline V gene data show CDR1 as MNHEY and CDR2 as SVGAGI. The CDR3 runs to 12 residues. V lost 11 bases, J lost 5 bases, and 8 bases stayed unmatched. CDR3 nucleotides: TGTGCCTCCCAGGGGGTGGGGGAGACCCAGTACTTC. This gives the protein CASQGVGETQYF.

The chain uses TRBV20-1 and TRBJ2-7; the match to TRBD1 covers 8 bases. Germline lookup yields CDR1 DFQATT and CDR2 SNEGSKA (reference sequence). CDR3 size: 13 residues. The DNA for the CDR3 is TGCAGGGCCACGACAGGGGTCCTCAACGAGCAGTACTTC. Encoded protein: CRATTGVLNEQYF.

This clonotype was seen a handful of times. V gene TRBV9 combines with J gene TRBJ2-3, with no clear D. Germline V gene lookup returns CDR1 SGDLS and CDR2 YYNGEE. This CDR3 has 14 residues. V lost 7 bases and J 2 bases, leaving 14 bases between the germline ends. CDR3 DNA sequence: TGTGCCAGCGGAAATCTTTACTACACAGATACGCAGTATTTT. Its protein product is CASGNLYYTDTQYF.

This clonotype has just a few counts. The chain links TRBV7-9 to TRBJ1-4; a possible D gene is TRBD1 (6 bases). The CDR3 is 16 amino acids. The germline CDR1 and CDR2 sequences are SEHNR and FQNEAQ (reference sequence). V lost 2 bases and J lost 8, with 18 bases in between. CDR3 region: CASSLSFSGAGEKLFF. Written as DNA, the CDR3 is TGTGCCAGCAGCTTATCATTCTCAGGGGCTGGCGAAAAACTGTTTTTT.

This clonotype has only a few counts. This chain links TRBV20-1 with TRBJ2-3, with 10 bases that match TRBD2. CDR1 and CDR2 (germline): DFQATT, SNEGSKA (reference sequence). The J segment lost 6 bases and the V segment lost 0 bases, leaving 12 bases of the junction unmatched. This CDR3 region has 17 residues. CDR3 DNA sequence: TGCAGTGCTAGAGATCCCAACAGCGGGGGGGCCGCGGATACGCAGTATTTT. It translates to CSARDPNSGGAADTQYF.

The gene calls are TRBV9 and TRBJ2-5, with D perhaps TRBD1 or TRBD2 (5 bases each). Trimming cost V 2 bases and J 4 bases, with 9 bases left between them. Looked up from germline, CDR1 is SGDLS and CDR2 is YYNGEE. There are 13 residues in the CDR3. CDR3 sequence: CASSVGERETQYF. CDR3 coding DNA: TGTGCCAGCAGCGTGGGGGAGAGAGAGACCCAGTACTTC.

This clonotype showed up just a few times. V gene TRBV15 combines with J gene TRBJ1-2, with D possibly being TRBD1 (6 bases). Looked up from germline, CDR1 is LNHNV and CDR2 is YYDKDF (reference sequence). CDR3 size: 16 residues. Deletions cut 1 base from V and 8 bases from J, with 20 bases between. DNA of the CDR3: TGTGCCACCAGCAGAGGAGAGTTCACAGGGCTAGAAGGCTACACCTTC. It codes for CATSRGEFTGLEGYTF.

The chain recombines TRBV7-2 with TRBJ2-2; D is undetermined. The germline gives CDR1 SGHTA, CDR2 FQGNSA. The CDR3 extends over 16 amino acids. Trimming removed 2 bases from V and 4 bases from J, with 14 bases in between. CDR3 amino acids: CASSLNSPGITGELFF. The CDR3 nucleotides read TGTGCCAGCAGCTTAAATAGCCCAGGAATCACCGGGGAGCTGTTTTTT.

The chain employs TRBV20-1 and TRBJ1-5; 8 positions agree with TRBD1. The CDR3 sequence is 13 residues long. CDR1 and CDR2 from the germline V gene are DFQATT and SNEGSKA (reference sequence). The J segment lost 3 bases and the V segment lost 6 bases, leaving 4 bases of the junction unmatched. Here the CDR3 reads CSANQGANQPQHF. In DNA form, the CDR3 reads TGCAGTGCGAACCAGGGGGCCAATCAGCCCCAGCATTTT.